In its sample, the clone carrying this T cell receptor beta chain was seen many times. What it binds is not known. Diagnoses were made from clinical symptoms, serum measures (thyroxine and TRAb), thyroid ultrasound and orbital computed tomography. With 2 bases removed from V and 7 bases from J, the gap between germline ends came to 15 bases. Looked up from germline, CDR1 is MDHEN and CDR2 is SYDVKM. This CDR3 has 14 amino acids. The sample originates from a study of T cells in Graves' hyperthyroidism and ophthalmopathy. TCR beta CDR3 region amplification was performed from RNA transcripts. HTBI primers drove first-round RT-PCR of the TCR CDR3. A single record per CDR3 protein comes from TCRdb applying MiXCR to the multiplex PCR reads. The repertoire holds 500,000 to 650,000 distinct CDR3 sequences, with about 20% as singletons. Broader study findings: Prediction of ophthalmopathy progression came a median 6.5 months pre-onset. Most thyroid clonotypes expanded above 0.001 were also detected in blood. In the analysis, a 13 V-J model separated ophthalmopathy from stable hyperthyroidism.

The chain couples TRBV28 to TRBJ2-7; weak D call: TRBD2 (6 bases). Sequenced sample: blood. The receptor comes from a man in his forties or fifties with Graves' ophthalmopathy. The CDR3: CASSLDSTRGEQYF. The CDR3 nucleotides are TGTGCCAGCAGTTTAGATAGCACCCGGGGGGAGCAGTACTTC. Combining the CDR3 with reference TRBV28 and TRBJ2-7 gives the whole variable domain DVKVTQSSRYLVKRTGEKVFLECVQDMDHENMFWYRQDPGLGLRLIYFSYDVKMKEKGDIPEGYSVSREKKERFSLILESASTNQTSMYLCASSLDSTRGEQYFGPGTRLTVT.